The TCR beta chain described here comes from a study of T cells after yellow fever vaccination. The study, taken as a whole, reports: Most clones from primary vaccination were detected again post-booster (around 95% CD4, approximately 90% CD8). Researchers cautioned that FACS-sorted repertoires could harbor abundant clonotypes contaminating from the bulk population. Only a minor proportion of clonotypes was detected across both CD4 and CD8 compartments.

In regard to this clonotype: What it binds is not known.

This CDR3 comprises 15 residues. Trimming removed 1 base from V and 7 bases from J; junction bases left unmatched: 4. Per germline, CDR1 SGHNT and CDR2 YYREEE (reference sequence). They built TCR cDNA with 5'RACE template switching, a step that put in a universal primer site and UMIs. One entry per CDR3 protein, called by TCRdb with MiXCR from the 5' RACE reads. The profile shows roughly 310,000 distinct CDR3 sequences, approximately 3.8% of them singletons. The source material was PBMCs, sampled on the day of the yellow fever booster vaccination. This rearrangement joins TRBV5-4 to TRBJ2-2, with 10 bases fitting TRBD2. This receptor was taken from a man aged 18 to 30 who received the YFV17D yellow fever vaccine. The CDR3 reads CASSLLLAGVGELFF. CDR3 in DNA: TGTGCCAGCAGCTTGCTCCTAGCGGGGGTCGGGGAGCTGTTTTTT.